Shown below are 10 T cell receptor beta chains from a single sample sequenced in a study of memory CD4+ T cells and cytomegalovirus serostatus. Only in-frame clones appear in the TCRdb table, and some are missing; sequencing was by immunoSEQ multiplex PCR. Counted here are 30,000 to 50,000 clones, about three quarters occurring once; the ten biggest clones make up about 0.8%. The sort gate was single viable CD3+CD4+CD8-CD45RO+ cells for memory CD4+ T cells. Sequences were obtained from memory CD4+ T cells from blood. All receptors come from an adult in good health and CMV-seronegative.

This clone was seen a handful of times. V and J are TRBV29-1 and TRBJ1-2; 7 bases agree with TRBD1. J lost 2 bases, V lost 0 bases, and 6 bases had no gene match. The CDR3 covers 15 residues. CDR1 is SQVTM and CDR2 is ANQGSEA in the germline V gene. CDR3 region: CSVEETGIRNYGYTF. The CDR3 DNA is TGCAGCGTTGAAGAGACAGGGATACGAAACTATGGCTACACCTTC.

The J gene is TRBJ1-1, the V gene TRBV12-5; the D is unclear. CDR1 and CDR2 from the germline V gene are LGHNT and FRNRAP. V was shortened by 3 bases and J by 5 bases, with 22 bases between the two germline ends. This CDR3 region has 17 residues. The CDR3 nucleotides read TGTGCTAGTGGTTTCTCCGACCGAGCAGGACGGAGGACTGAAGCTTTCTTT. It specifies CASGFSDRAGRRTEAFF.

A few counts support this clone. The chain uses TRBV2 and TRBJ1-3, with D hard to call. Germline assignment: CDR1 SNHLY and CDR2 FYNNEI. The CDR3 has 13 amino acids. The V and J ends lost 6 bases and 0 bases respectively, with 6 bases between them. In DNA, the CDR3 is TGTGCCAGCAGAAGGGACTCTGGAAACACCATATATTTT. It yields the protein CASRRDSGNTIYF.

The chain recombines TRBV6-1 with TRBJ1-2, with D possibly TRBD1 on 6 matching bases. V was pared by 3 bases and J by 3 bases, with 8 bases between. This CDR3 comprises 13 residues. CDR1 is MNHNS and CDR2 is SASEGT in the germline V gene. This CDR3 is CASSETGDYGYTF. CDR3 DNA sequence: TGTGCCAGCAGTGAGACAGGTGACTATGGCTACACCTTC.

The chain carries TRBV7-2 and TRBJ2-7, with 13 bases identical to TRBD2. V trimming: 6 bases; J trimming: 7 bases; junction bases outside the gene matches: 6. CDR3 size: 14 residues. The germline V gene has CDR1 SGHTA and CDR2 FQGNSA. The CDR3 loop is CASSSPGLAGEQYF. CDR3 sequence (DNA): TGTGCCAGCAGTTCCCCGGGACTAGCGGGAGAGCAGTACTTC. Together with reference TRBV7-2 and TRBJ2-7, the CDR3 gives the full variable domain: GAGVSQSPSNKVTEKGKDVELRCDPISGHTALYWYRQSLGQGLEFLIYFQGNSAPDKSGLPSDRFSAERTGGSVSTLTIQRTQQEDSAVYLCASSSPGLAGEQYFGPGTRLTVT.

V usage is TRBV11-2 and J usage is TRBJ2-3; maybe TRBD2 (7 bases). Trimming cost V 5 bases and J 4 bases, with 13 bases left between them. Germline V gene data show CDR1 as SGHAT and CDR2 as FQNNGV. There are 14 residues in the CDR3. CDR3 sequence (DNA): TGTGCCAGCAGCCGGGGGGCAGGGTCAGATACGCAGTATTTT. It is translated as CASSRGAGSDTQYF.

The chain carries TRBV10-1 and TRBJ2-2; no firm D call. In germline, CDR1 is WNHNN, CDR2 SYGVQD (reference sequence). The CDR3 extends over 15 amino acids. The V end was cut by 4 bases, the J end by 0 bases, with 9 bases between. For the CDR3, the DNA is TGCGCCAGCAGTGGGGCAAGCGCGAACACCGGGGAGCTGTTTTTT. Amino acids: CASSGASANTGELFF.

This clone was seen once. The genes are TRBV7-2 and TRBJ1-1; D ambiguous. Germline V gives CDR1 SGHTA, CDR2 FQGNSA. This CDR3 contains 13 residues. V gave up 5 bases and J gave up 5 bases, with 12 bases separating them. CDR3 sequence: CASSNPQITEAFF. The DNA for the CDR3 is TGTGCCAGCAGCAACCCTCAGATAACTGAAGCTTTCTTT.

The chain uses TRBV6-1 and TRBJ2-5, with D tentatively TRBD2 (5 bases). The V end was cut by 2 bases, the J end by 2 bases, with 9 bases between. The germline CDR1 and CDR2 sequences are MNHNS and SASEGT. The CDR3 sequence is 14 residues long. CDR3 nucleotides: TGTGCCAGCAGTGAATTTGGGGAGCAAGAGACCCAGTACTTC. This translates into CASSEFGEQETQYF.

The chain couples TRBV4-1 to TRBJ2-3, with 13 bases lining up with TRBD2. The CDR3 is made up of 16 amino acids. Germline CDR1 is MGHRA and CDR2 is YSYEKL. V gave up 4 bases and J gave up 6 bases; unmatched junction bases: 7. The CDR3 DNA is TGCGCCAGCAGCCCTACCACTAGCGGGGGGGCGGATACGCAGTATTTT. Translating it yields CASSPTTSGGADTQYF.